This TCR beta chain was sequenced in a study of T-cell reconstitution after alpha-beta-depleted transplantation in children. Molecular barcoding with unique molecular identifiers was used for the TCRbeta library. TCRdb independently ran MiXCR on the PCR reads; one entry per CDR3 protein. Here the sample spans 380,000 or so distinct CDR3 sequences, less than 15% being singletons. Germline V gene data show CDR1 as KGHDR and CDR2 as SFDVKD. The CDR3 is made up of 12 amino acids. The ends were cut back, 3 bases at V and 7 bases at J, with 6 bases in the middle. Sequenced here: PBMCs, sampled from the stem cell graft. The TCR sequence derives from a human donor who donated a stem cell graft to a child with Fanconi anemia. The V and J genes are TRBV24-1 and TRBJ2-1; unclear D gene. CDR3 protein: CATSDRVNEQFF. In DNA form, the CDR3 reads TGTGCCACCAGTGATCGGGTGAATGAGCAGTTCTTC.